This TCR beta chain was obtained from a study of beta chain features in type 1 diabetes. Overall study results and limits: Shortening of TCRB CDR3s, moderate but significant, appeared in all four CD4+ subsets of Type 1 diabetes patients.

In germline, CDR1 is SNHLY, CDR2 FYNNEI. The CDR3 extends over 14 amino acids. V lost 6 bases and J lost 7; bases outside the gene matches: 7. This clone was counted a few times. Its antigen is undetermined. Sequenced material consisted of expressed TCRB transcripts (all of the isolated RNA was reverse transcribed). The protocol was immunoSEQ multiplex PCR, while the TCRdb copy is restricted to in-frame clones and leaves out a portion. The sample contains 310,000 or so clones, about 15% of which appear only once. The J gene is TRBJ1-5, the V gene TRBV2; 9 bases are shared with TRBD1. The sequencing input was naive CD4+ T cells from blood. This TCR came from a man between 18 and 29 years old with type 1 diabetes. This chain's CDR3 is CASSAGTGQQPQHF. CDR3 sequence (DNA): TGTGCCAGCAGCGCCGGGACAGGGCAACAGCCCCAGCATTTT.